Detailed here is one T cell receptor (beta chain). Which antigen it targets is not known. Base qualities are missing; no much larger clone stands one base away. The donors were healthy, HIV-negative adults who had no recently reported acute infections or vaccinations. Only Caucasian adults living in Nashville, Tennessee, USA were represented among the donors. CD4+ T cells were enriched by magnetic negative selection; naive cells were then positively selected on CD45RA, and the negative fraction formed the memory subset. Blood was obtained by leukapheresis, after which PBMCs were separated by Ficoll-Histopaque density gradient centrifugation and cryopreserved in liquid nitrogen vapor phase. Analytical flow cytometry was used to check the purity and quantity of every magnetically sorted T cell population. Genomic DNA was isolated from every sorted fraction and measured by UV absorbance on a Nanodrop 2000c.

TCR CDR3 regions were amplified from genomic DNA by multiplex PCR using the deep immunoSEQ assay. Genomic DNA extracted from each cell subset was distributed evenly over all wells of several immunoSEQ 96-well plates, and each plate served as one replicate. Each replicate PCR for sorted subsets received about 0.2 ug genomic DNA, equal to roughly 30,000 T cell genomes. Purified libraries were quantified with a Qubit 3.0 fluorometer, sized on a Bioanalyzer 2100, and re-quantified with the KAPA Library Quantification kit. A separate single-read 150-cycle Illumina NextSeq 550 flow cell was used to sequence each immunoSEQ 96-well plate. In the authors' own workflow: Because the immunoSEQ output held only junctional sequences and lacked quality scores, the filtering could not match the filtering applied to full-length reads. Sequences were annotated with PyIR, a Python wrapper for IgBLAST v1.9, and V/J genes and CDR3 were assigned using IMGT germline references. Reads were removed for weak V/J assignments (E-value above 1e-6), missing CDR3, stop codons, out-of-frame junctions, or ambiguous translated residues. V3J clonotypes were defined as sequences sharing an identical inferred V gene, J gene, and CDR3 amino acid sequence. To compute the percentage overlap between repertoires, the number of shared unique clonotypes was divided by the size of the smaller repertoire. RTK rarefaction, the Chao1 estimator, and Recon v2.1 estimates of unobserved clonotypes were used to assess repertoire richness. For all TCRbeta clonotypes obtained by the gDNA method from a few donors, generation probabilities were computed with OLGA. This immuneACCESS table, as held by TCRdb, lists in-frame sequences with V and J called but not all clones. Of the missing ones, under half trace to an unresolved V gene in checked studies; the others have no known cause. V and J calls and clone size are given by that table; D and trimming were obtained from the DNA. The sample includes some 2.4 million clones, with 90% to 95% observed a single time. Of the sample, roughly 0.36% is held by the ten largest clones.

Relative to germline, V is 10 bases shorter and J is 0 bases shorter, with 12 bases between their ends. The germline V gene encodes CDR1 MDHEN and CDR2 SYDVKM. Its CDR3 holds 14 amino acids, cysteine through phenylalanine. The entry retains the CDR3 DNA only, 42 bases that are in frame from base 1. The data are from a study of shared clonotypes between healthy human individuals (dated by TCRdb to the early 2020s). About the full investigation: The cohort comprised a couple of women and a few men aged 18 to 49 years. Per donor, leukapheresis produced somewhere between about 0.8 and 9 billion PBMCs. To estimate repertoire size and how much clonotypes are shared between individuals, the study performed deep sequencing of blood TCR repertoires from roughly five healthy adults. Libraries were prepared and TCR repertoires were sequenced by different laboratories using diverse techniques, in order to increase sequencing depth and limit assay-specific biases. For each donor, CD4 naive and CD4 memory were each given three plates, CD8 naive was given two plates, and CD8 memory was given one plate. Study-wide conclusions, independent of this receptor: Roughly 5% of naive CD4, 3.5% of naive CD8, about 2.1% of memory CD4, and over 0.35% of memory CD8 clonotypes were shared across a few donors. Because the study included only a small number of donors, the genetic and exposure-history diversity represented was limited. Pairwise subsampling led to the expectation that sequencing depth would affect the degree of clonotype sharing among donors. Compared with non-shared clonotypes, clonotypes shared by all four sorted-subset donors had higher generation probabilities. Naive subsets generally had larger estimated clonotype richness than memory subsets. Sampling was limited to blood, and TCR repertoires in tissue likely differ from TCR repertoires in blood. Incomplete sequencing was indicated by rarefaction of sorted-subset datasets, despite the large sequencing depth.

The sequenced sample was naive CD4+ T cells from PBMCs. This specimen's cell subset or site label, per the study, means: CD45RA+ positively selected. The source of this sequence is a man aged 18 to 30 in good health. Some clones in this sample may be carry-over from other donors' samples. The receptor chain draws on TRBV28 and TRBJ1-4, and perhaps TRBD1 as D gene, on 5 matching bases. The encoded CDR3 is CATWGATTNEKLFF. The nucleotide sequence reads TGTGCCACCTGGGGCGCGACAACTAATGAAAAACTGTTTTTT.